The clone carrying this T cell receptor beta chain showed up just a few times. The antigen remains undetermined. V was cut by 5 bases and J by 2 bases, with 23 bases left in between. The CDR3 covers 17 residues. Germline loops: CDR1 DFQATT, CDR2 SNEGSKA (reference sequence). This sample stems from a study of post-analysis software for immune sequencing data. Study conclusions and caveats: Comparison of patients with controls showed a handful of TRBV segments more frequent in patients, TRBV5-6, TRBV5-1 and TRBV20-1 among them.

Every TCR beta cDNA library bore unique molecular identifiers. cDNA molecules numbering about 470,000 came from approximately 1 to 10 million T cells. TCRdb ran MiXCR on the PCR reads and lists one entry per CDR3 protein. The sample includes fewer than 900,000 distinct CDR3 sequences, roughly 50% seen only once; the top ten take 4% to 5%. The specimen was blood. The clonotype originates from a girl aged 5 to 17 with multiple sclerosis. The chain has TRBV20-1 and TRBJ2-3; TRBD2 is a possible D gene (7 bases). CDR3 amino acids: CSAEWGRLADLTDTQYF. DNA for the CDR3: TGCAGTGCTGAATGGGGGCGGCTAGCGGACCTCACAGATACGCAGTATTTT.